Following are 20 T cell receptor beta chains from one sample sequenced in a study of blood T cell repertoires in COVID-19. The data were produced by immunoSEQ multiplex PCR, yet TCRdb's version contains in-frame clones alone and is incomplete. The profile covers 45,000 to 55,000 clones, with over 80% appearing a single time and about 3.2% taken by the ten largest. Sequences were obtained from peripheral blood. These receptors came from a human donor in a cohort sampled during active COVID-19.

The J gene is TRBJ2-1, the V gene TRBV20-1; D may be TRBD2 (5 bases). The CDR3 extends over 11 amino acids. The germline gives CDR1 DFQATT, CDR2 SNEGSKA (reference sequence). V shed 3 bases and J shed 8 bases, with 8 bases lying between them. CDR3: CSARTTYEQFF. Here the CDR3 DNA reads TGCAGTGCTAGGACTACGTATGAGCAGTTCTTC.

The chain has TRBV3-1 (or the pseudogene TRBV3-2) and TRBJ1-3, with 8 bases matching TRBD1. Germline V lookup: CDR1 LGHDT, CDR2 YNNKEL (reference sequence). This CDR3 contains 17 residues. Trimming cost V 2 bases and J 6 bases; bases outside gene matches: 12. Here the CDR3 reads CASSQSDRVNVKNTIYF. CDR3 bases: TGTGCCAGCAGCCAATCGGACAGGGTGAACGTAAAAAACACCATATATTTT.

The chain combines TRBV14 with TRBJ1-2; D is ambiguous. V was shortened by 3 bases and J by 4 bases, with 9 bases between the two germline ends. Per germline, CDR1 SGHDN and CDR2 FVKESK. This CDR3 comprises 13 residues. CDR3 bases: TGTGCCAGCAGCCAGCAGTTGGCCTATGGCTACACCTTC. Its protein is CASSQQLAYGYTF. The full variable domain, in which reference TRBV14 and TRBJ1-2 provide the parts outside the CDR3, is EAGVTQFPSHSVIEKGQTVTLRCDPISGHDNLYWYRRVMGKEIKFLLHFVKESKQDESGMPNNRFLAERTGGTYSTLKVQPAELEDSGVYFCASSQQLAYGYTFGSGTRLTVV.

This clone has only a few counts. The chain links TRBV29-1 to TRBJ2-7; possibly TRBD1 for D (5 bases). V dropped 4 bases and J dropped 4 bases, with 17 bases sitting between them. The germline V gene has CDR1 SQVTM and CDR2 ANQGSEA. CDR3 length: 14 residues. The CDR3 bases are TGCAGCGTTGGCCCGAACCGACAGCTTTACGAGCAGTACTTC. This encodes CSVGPNRQLYEQYF.

The V call is TRBV5-1, the J call TRBJ2-1; 11 bases align to TRBD2. Germline trimming cut 3 bases from V and 3 bases from J; bases unmatched to any gene: 2. The germline V gene has CDR1 SGHRS and CDR2 YFSETQ. This CDR3 region has 15 residues. DNA of the CDR3: TGCGCCAGCAGCTCTGGGACTAGCGGCTACAATGAGCAGTTCTTC. This gives the protein CASSSGTSGYNEQFF.

The gene calls are TRBV3-1 (or the pseudogene TRBV3-2) and TRBJ2-1; D is perhaps TRBD2 (5 bases). Germline CDR1 and CDR2: LGHDT and YNNKEL (reference sequence). V lost 1 base and J 6 bases, leaving 13 bases between the germline ends. This CDR3 comprises 15 residues. DNA for the CDR3: TGTGCCAGCAGCCAAGTGTCCGGGAAAAGCAATGAGCAGTTCTTC. It codes for CASSQVSGKSNEQFF.

This clone was recorded only once. The V and J genes are TRBV6-5 and TRBJ2-7; 14 nucleotides agree with TRBD2. Germline V lookup: CDR1 MNHEY, CDR2 SVGAGI. The trim removed 5 bases at V and 4 bases at J, leaving 1 base unmatched. The CDR3 has 14 amino acids. CDR3 in DNA: TGTGCCAGCAGTAGACTAGCGGGAGGGTACGAGCAGTACTTC. It codes for CASSRLAGGYEQYF.

This clone occurred once. The genes are TRBV18 and TRBJ2-7; possibly TRBD1 for D (6 bases). Trimming left V 3 bases short and J 1 base short, with 7 bases between. CDR1 and CDR2 from the germline V gene are KGHSH and LQKENI. The CDR3 has 13 amino acids. The CDR3 DNA reads TGTGCCAGCTCACCCCAGGGGTCCTACGAGCAGTACTTC. Amino acids: CASSPQGSYEQYF.

The V call is TRBV30, the J call TRBJ2-7, with a possible D match to TRBD1 (7 bases). The germline CDR1 and CDR2 sequences are GTSNPN and SVGIG (reference sequence). This CDR3 region has 15 residues. The V end was cut by 3 bases, the J end by 3 bases, with 18 bases between. CDR3 loop: CAWSTSGGGFYEQYF. CDR3 DNA sequence: TGTGCCTGGAGCACCTCCGGAGGGGGCTTCTACGAGCAGTACTTC.

The J gene is TRBJ2-7, the V gene TRBV15, with D perhaps matching TRBD1 (5 bases). Looked up from germline, CDR1 is LNHNV and CDR2 is YYDKDF (reference sequence). The CDR3 consists of 13 residues. The V end lost 0 bases, the J end lost 3 bases, and 6 bases lay between the germline ends. CDR3 sequence: CATSRDRGYEQYF. For the CDR3, the DNA is TGTGCCACCAGCAGAGATAGGGGCTACGAGCAGTACTTC.

The chain recombines TRBV16 with TRBJ2-1, with 9 bases fitting TRBD1. CDR1 is KGHSY and CDR2 is FQNENV in the germline V gene. Trimming removed 0 bases from V and 12 bases from J; junction bases left unmatched: 24. The CDR3 is 20 residues long. The CDR3 is CASSQSVGDRDIKSGPAQFF. The CDR3 DNA reads as TGTGCCAGCAGCCAATCCGTAGGGGACAGGGACATCAAGTCGGGCCCGGCGCAGTTCTTC.

The sample holds one count of this clone. The V call is TRBV11-2, the J call TRBJ2-3, with D possibly being TRBD2 (6 bases). This CDR3 is 15 amino acids long. V was shortened by 5 bases and J by 1 base, with 13 bases between the two germline ends. Per the germline V gene, CDR1 is SGHAT and CDR2 is FQNNGV. The CDR3 loop is CASSQVWGGTDTQYF. CDR3 coding DNA: TGTGCCAGCAGCCAAGTATGGGGGGGCACAGATACGCAGTATTTT.

A single count supports this clone. The rearrangement joins TRBV4-1 to TRBJ2-1; D may be TRBD2 (6 bases). The germline V gene has CDR1 MGHRA and CDR2 YSYEKL. The CDR3 is made up of 14 amino acids. V lost 0 bases and J lost 7, with 10 bases in between. The CDR3 is CASSQELRGNEQFF. The CDR3 nucleotides read TGCGCCAGCAGCCAAGAGCTCCGGGGGAATGAGCAGTTCTTC.

V gene TRBV7-2 combines with J gene TRBJ2-3, with TRBD2 matching over 12 bases. Per germline, CDR1 SGHTA and CDR2 FQGNSA. The CDR3 contains 15 residues. V shed 7 bases and J 1 base; nucleotides not matched to a gene: 3. The CDR3 is CASTLAGGGTDTQYF. The CDR3 DNA reads TGTGCCAGCACCCTAGCGGGGGGGGGCACAGATACGCAGTATTTT.

This clone was seen only a few times. The chain is built from TRBV6-4 and TRBJ2-5, with 11 bases that match TRBD2. The CDR3 is 19 amino acids. V lost 0 bases and J lost 3; bases outside the gene matches: 12. In germline, CDR1 is MRHNA, CDR2 SNTAGT. The CDR3 bases are TGTGCCAGCAGTGACTCGAATAGCGGGGGGGCCGGGGTGAAAGAGACCCAGTACTTC. Translation: CASSDSNSGGAGVKETQYF.

This chain links TRBV4-1 with TRBJ2-5; TRBD2 matches 9 bases. V lost 4 bases, J lost 4 bases, and 4 bases stayed unmatched. From germline, CDR1 is MGHRA and CDR2 YSYEKL. This CDR3 spans 14 amino acids. CDR3 bases: TGCGCCAGCAGCCCCGAAGCGGGAGGAGAGACCCAGTACTTC. It codes for CASSPEAGGETQYF.

The chain employs TRBV14 and TRBJ1-1; TRBD1 matches at 8 bases. There are 18 residues in the CDR3. Per the germline V gene, CDR1 is SGHDN and CDR2 is FVKESK. The V and J ends lost 0 bases and 1 base, in that order; junction bases with no gene match: 10. CDR3 coding DNA: TGTGCCAGCAGCCAAGATATGGGGGACAGGAATACGAACACTGAAGCTTTCTTT. Protein product: CASSQDMGDRNTNTEAFF.

The chain couples TRBV5-1 to TRBJ1-1, with 11 bases fitting TRBD1. CDR1 SGHRS and CDR2 YFSETQ come from the germline V gene. The J segment lost 5 bases and the V segment lost 5 bases, leaving 11 bases of the junction unmatched. This CDR3 has 16 residues. CDR3 residues: CASSSFGGQGATEAFF. The CDR3 region has the DNA TGCGCCAGCAGTTCCTTCGGAGGACAGGGGGCGACTGAAGCTTTCTTT. Full variable domain (missing parts from reference TRBV5-1 and TRBJ1-1): KAGVTQTPRYLIKTRGQQVTLSCSPISGHRSVSWYQQTPGQGLQFLFEYFSETQRNKGNFPGRFSGRQFSNSRSEMNVSTLELGDSALYLCASSSFGGQGATEAFFGQGTRLTVV.

This clone was counted only a few times. The chain couples TRBV6-6 to TRBJ1-6, with 7 bases aligning to TRBD1. V was pared by 2 bases and J by 9 bases, with 10 bases of the junction left unmatched. This CDR3 region has 16 residues. From germline, CDR1 is MNHNY and CDR2 SVGAGI (reference sequence). The CDR3 bases are TGTGCCAGCAGTTACACCCCGACAGGGAATACTTCACCCCTCCACTTT. Amino acids: CASSYTPTGNTSPLHF.

This chain connects TRBV7-2 to TRBJ2-7, with a possible D match to TRBD2 (7 bases). The germline V gene encodes CDR1 SGHTA and CDR2 FQGNSA. The CDR3 is 15 amino acids. Trimming stripped 3 bases from V and 0 bases from J, with 12 bases between. The CDR3 nucleotides read TGTGCCAGCAGCTTGGGGGGGGCTAGCTCCTACGAGCAGTACTTC. It yields the protein CASSLGGASSYEQYF.